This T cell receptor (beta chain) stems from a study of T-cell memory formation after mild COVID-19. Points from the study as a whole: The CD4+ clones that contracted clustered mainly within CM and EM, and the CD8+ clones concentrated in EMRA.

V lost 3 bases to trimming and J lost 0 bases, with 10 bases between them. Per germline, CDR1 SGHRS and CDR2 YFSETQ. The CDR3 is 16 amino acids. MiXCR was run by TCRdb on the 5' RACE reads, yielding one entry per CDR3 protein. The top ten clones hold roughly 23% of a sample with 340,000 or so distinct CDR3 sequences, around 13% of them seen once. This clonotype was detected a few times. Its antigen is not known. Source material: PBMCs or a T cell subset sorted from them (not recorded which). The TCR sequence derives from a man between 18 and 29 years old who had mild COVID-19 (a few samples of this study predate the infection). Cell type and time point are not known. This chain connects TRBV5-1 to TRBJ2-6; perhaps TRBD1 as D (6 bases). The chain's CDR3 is CASSSMDSSGANVLTF. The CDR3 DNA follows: TGCGCCAGCAGCTCGATGGACAGCTCTGGGGCCAACGTCCTGACTTTC.